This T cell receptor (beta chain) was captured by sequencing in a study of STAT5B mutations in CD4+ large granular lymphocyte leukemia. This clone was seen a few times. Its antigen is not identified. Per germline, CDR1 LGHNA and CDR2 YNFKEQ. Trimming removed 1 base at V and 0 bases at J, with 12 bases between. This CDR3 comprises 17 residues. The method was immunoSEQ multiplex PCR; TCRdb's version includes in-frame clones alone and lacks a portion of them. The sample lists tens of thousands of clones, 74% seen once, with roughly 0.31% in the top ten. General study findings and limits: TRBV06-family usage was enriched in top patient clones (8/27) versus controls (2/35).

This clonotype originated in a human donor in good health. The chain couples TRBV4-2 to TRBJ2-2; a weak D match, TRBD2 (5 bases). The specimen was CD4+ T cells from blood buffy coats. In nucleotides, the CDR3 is TGTGCCAGCAGCCAAGGAGGGCAGCCTACGAACACCGGGGAGCTGTTTTTT. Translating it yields CASSQGGQPTNTGELFF.